Described below is a single TCR beta chain sequence and its context. Germline CDR1 and CDR2: MDHEN and SYDVKM. This CDR3 has 15 amino acids. V shed 5 bases and J 2 bases; nucleotides not matched to a gene: 7. This sample is part of a study of cytomegalovirus exposure and HLA in healthy donors. Primers for the PCR totalled 60 Vbeta and 13 Jbeta. Clones were sequenced by immunoSEQ multiplex PCR, and TCRdb holds only the in-frame ones, with some missing. This sample has 95,000 to 150,000 clones, with around 80% found just once. The donors (healthy individuals) were bone marrow donors. This receptor was obtained from a man aged 30 to 45 in good health and CMV-seronegative. The chain uses TRBV28 and TRBJ1-2, with 8 bases aligning to TRBD1. The sequenced sample consisted of PBMCs. The chain's CDR3 is CASSPPDRANYGYTF. In nucleotides, the CDR3 is TGTGCCAGCAGTCCGCCGGACAGGGCCAACTATGGCTACACCTTC.